A selection of T cell receptor beta chains follows, all from one sample in a study of T cell responses to AZD1222 COVID-19 vaccine. Data came from immunoSEQ multiplex PCR; TCRdb stores just in-frame clones and leaves some out. The profile shows about 140,000 clones, approximately 93% of them singletons. Material: peripheral blood, obtained on day 0 of MenACWY control vaccination. Receptors originate from an adult in good health. Each CDR3 is given with its conserved first and last residue. The order of the fields is V gene, J gene, CDR3 protein.

v_call: TRBV2; j_call: TRBJ2-7; cdr3_aa: CASSEAEPRDTRYEQYF
v_call: TRBV7-9; j_call: TRBJ1-4; cdr3_aa: CASSLEGGTNEKLFF
v_call: TRBV5-1; j_call: TRBJ1-4; cdr3_aa: CASSLYRGTNEKLFF
v_call: TRBV6-1; j_call: TRBJ1-2; cdr3_aa: CASSERTGVNYGYTF
v_call: TRBV19; j_call: TRBJ1-1; cdr3_aa: CASSIRPGGLGTEAFF
v_call: TRBV12-3/TRBV12-4; j_call: TRBJ2-7; cdr3_aa: CASSLDTEYEQYF
v_call: TRBV24-1; j_call: TRBJ1-4; cdr3_aa: CATSGAGEKLFF
v_call: TRBV6-5; j_call: TRBJ1-5; cdr3_aa: CASSPGLLNQPQHF
v_call: TRBV25-1; j_call: TRBJ1-3; cdr3_aa: CASGAPGTGGNTIYF
v_call: TRBV5-5; j_call: TRBJ1-5; cdr3_aa: CASSFSPINQPQHF
v_call: TRBV5-1; j_call: TRBJ1-1; cdr3_aa: CASARDGNTEAFF
v_call: TRBV6-2/TRBV6-3; j_call: TRBJ1-5; cdr3_aa: CASSYFLRRGVSNQPQHF
v_call: TRBV10-3; j_call: TRBJ2-1; cdr3_aa: CAISGTVNEQFF
v_call: TRBV10-3; j_call: TRBJ1-3; cdr3_aa: CAIRQGYGNTIYF
v_call: TRBV4-1; j_call: TRBJ1-1; cdr3_aa: CASSQDWKQGAVNTEAFF
v_call: TRBV2; j_call: TRBJ2-7; cdr3_aa: CASSATMGLYEQYF
v_call: TRBV29-1; j_call: TRBJ1-2; cdr3_aa: CSVERQASNYGYTF
v_call: TRBV29-1; j_call: TRBJ1-1; cdr3_aa: CSGAPGGTEAFF
v_call: TRBV19; j_call: TRBJ1-2; cdr3_aa: CASSMGEGRSYTF
v_call: TRBV25-1; j_call: TRBJ1-1; cdr3_aa: CASSGRGVSEAFF
v_call: TRBV15; j_call: TRBJ1-1; cdr3_aa: CATSRDFLGAVSEAFF
v_call: TRBV7-3; j_call: TRBJ1-2; cdr3_aa: CASSLAPNYGYTF
v_call: TRBV6-5; j_call: TRBJ2-2; cdr3_aa: CASSRQGAGTGELFF
v_call: TRBV7-2; j_call: TRBJ1-5; cdr3_aa: CASSLEGVGGVSNQPQHF
v_call: TRBV6-6; j_call: TRBJ1-2; cdr3_aa: CASSYSPRGSGYTF
v_call: TRBV20-1; j_call: TRBJ2-1; cdr3_aa: CSASVKYSGMWSEQFF
v_call: TRBV30; j_call: TRBJ2-1; cdr3_aa: CAWSYSGYNEQFF
v_call: TRBV10-3; j_call: TRBJ2-6; cdr3_aa: CAISEYRQGSSGANVLTF
v_call: TRBV3-1/TRBV3-2; j_call: TRBJ2-7; cdr3_aa: CASSQVSEQYF
v_call: TRBV19; j_call: TRBJ1-1; cdr3_aa: CASSIRSGVNTEAFF
v_call: TRBV28; j_call: TRBJ2-5; cdr3_aa: CASSFPRDYQETQYF
v_call: TRBV2; j_call: TRBJ1-4; cdr3_aa: CASSHDKAQGQSNEKLFF
v_call: TRBV7-6; j_call: TRBJ2-2; cdr3_aa: CASSEGPLGELFF
v_call: TRBV30; j_call: TRBJ2-7; cdr3_aa: CAWSVLWTADNSYEQYF
v_call: TRBV2; j_call: TRBJ1-1; cdr3_aa: CASSEEGLGTEAFF
v_call: TRBV19; j_call: TRBJ1-2; cdr3_aa: CASSPRDTLLGSYTF
v_call: TRBV18; j_call: TRBJ2-7; cdr3_aa: CASSLGVEQYF
v_call: TRBV19; j_call: TRBJ1-2; cdr3_aa: CASSTRLKDGYTF
v_call: TRBV7-9; j_call: TRBJ2-3; cdr3_aa: CASSSNRGGDRGRTDTQYF
v_call: TRBV6-5; j_call: TRBJ2-7; cdr3_aa: CASSFQFRTKGEQYF
v_call: TRBV30; j_call: TRBJ1-2; cdr3_aa: CAWVLEGAGRVSF
v_call: TRBV7-2; j_call: TRBJ1-1; cdr3_aa: CASSSVGRGAFF
v_call: TRBV6-5; j_call: TRBJ2-2; cdr3_aa: CASKLGTNTGELFF
v_call: TRBV14; j_call: TRBJ2-3; cdr3_aa: CASTRTSGSDTQYF
v_call: TRBV13; j_call: TRBJ2-2; cdr3_aa: CASSLGTGELFF
v_call: TRBV7-3; j_call: TRBJ1-1; cdr3_aa: CASSPSGGNTEAFF
v_call: TRBV12-5; j_call: TRBJ2-3; cdr3_aa: CASGPGLAGSDTQYF
v_call: TRBV7-9; j_call: TRBJ2-6; cdr3_aa: CASSLTQGGVSGANVLTF
v_call: TRBV25-1; j_call: TRBJ2-7; cdr3_aa: CASSDPTRGHYEQYF
v_call: TRBV6-5; j_call: TRBJ2-5; cdr3_aa: CASSYSTAVQETQYF
v_call: TRBV10-1; j_call: TRBJ2-7; cdr3_aa: CASSADIGSYEQYF
v_call: TRBV4-1; j_call: TRBJ1-5; cdr3_aa: CASSQVHFSNQPQHF
v_call: TRBV5-1; j_call: TRBJ1-6; cdr3_aa: CASSKMLGTVYSPLHF
v_call: TRBV21-1; j_call: TRBJ1-5; cdr3_aa: CATKRTGGRNQPQHF
v_call: TRBV19; j_call: TRBJ2-5; cdr3_aa: CASSIRSTQETQYF
v_call: TRBV4-2; j_call: TRBJ2-3; cdr3_aa: CASSQWSLLTDTQYF
v_call: TRBV2; j_call: TRBJ1-4; cdr3_aa: CASNEWTNEKLFF